The present TCR beta chain was sequenced within a study of PD-L1 blockade in urothelial cancer. TCRdb keeps only in-frame clones here, not all; method: immunoSEQ multiplex PCR. The sample holds roughly 110,000 clones; about 91% are singletons and the top ten take 3% to 4.5%. In germline, CDR1 is MNHNY, CDR2 SVGAGI (reference sequence). The V gene end was trimmed by 2 bases and the J gene end by 10 bases; junction bases not matched to a gene: 4. This CDR3 contains 14 residues. The time point denotes: peripheral blood 6 weeks after treatment start. The sequence derives from a man aged 55 to 69 with urothelial cancer. The specimen was PBMCs, collected around atezolizumab (anti-PD-L1) treatment. This chain uses TRBV6-6 with TRBJ1-4, with TRBD1 matching over 10 bases. CDR3: CASSYGDRGGKLFF. The CDR3 coding sequence is TGTGCCAGCAGTTACGGGGACAGGGGAGGAAAACTGTTTTTT.